One sample yielded the 17 T cell receptor beta chains listed below, sequenced in a study of T cell responses to AZD1222 COVID-19 vaccine. Libraries were prepared by immunoSEQ multiplex PCR; TCRdb keeps only in-frame clonotypes and omits some of them. Of approximately 150,000 clones in the sample, 85% to 95% were seen once. This specimen was peripheral blood, taken after recovery from COVID-19. The source of these receptors is an adult who had recovered from COVID-19.

CDR3 in amino acids: CATSRDRGGNEQFF. The DNA for the CDR3 is TGTGCCACCAGCAGAGACAGGGGAGGCAATGAGCAGTTCTTC. The rearrangement uses TRBV15 and TRBJ2-1; D is possibly TRBD1 or TRBD2 (6 bases each). V was clipped by 0 bases and J by 6 bases, with 9 bases between them. The CDR3 is 14 residues long. In germline, CDR1 is LNHNV, CDR2 YYDKDF (reference sequence).

The V gene is TRBV7-9, the J gene TRBJ1-2; 10 positions match TRBD1. V shed 6 bases and J 6 bases; nucleotides not matched to a gene: 13. This CDR3 is 16 amino acids long. Germline CDR1 SEHNR, CDR2 FQNEAQ (reference sequence). Here the CDR3 reads CASRFRAGQGNHGYTF. In DNA form, the CDR3 reads TGTGCCAGCAGGTTCCGAGCGGGACAGGGGAACCATGGCTACACCTTC.

This chain joins TRBV9 and TRBJ2-7; TRBD2 might be the D (6 bases). Between the trimmed V and J ends, which lost 0 bases and 2 bases, there was a span of 12 bases. The germline gives CDR1 SGDLS, CDR2 YYNGEE. The CDR3 spans 15 residues. The CDR3 sequence is CASSVGGGDPYEQYF. The CDR3 DNA sequence: TGTGCCAGCAGCGTAGGTGGAGGGGACCCCTACGAGCAGTACTTC.

The table lists this clone with a count of one. The V call is TRBV30, the J call TRBJ2-2; TRBD1 matches at 9 bases. The CDR3 has 16 amino acids. Germline V lookup: CDR1 GTSNPN, CDR2 SVGIG (reference sequence). V shed 1 base, J shed 4 bases, and the junction held 7 bases outside the gene matches. The CDR3 DNA sequence: TGTGCCTGGAGTGCTGGGACAGGGAGGGTCACCGGGGAGCTGTTTTTT. Translated: CAWSAGTGRVTGELFF.

The rearrangement uses TRBV6-5 and TRBJ2-4; 8 bases match TRBD2. J gave up 6 bases and V 7 bases, and 11 bases lay outside the gene matches. Per germline, CDR1 MNHEY and CDR2 SVGAGI. The length of the CDR3 is 15 residues. CDR3 nucleotides: TGTGCCAGCACCCTCCACGGGACTAGTAGAAACATTCAGTACTTC. This codes for CASTLHGTSRNIQYF.

The chain employs TRBV28 and TRBJ2-4, with D possibly being TRBD1 or TRBD2 (5 bases each). The CDR3 has 15 residues. The V gene lost 2 bases and the J gene lost 1 base, with 9 bases spanning the gap. The germline V gene encodes CDR1 MDHEN and CDR2 SYDVKM. This chain's CDR3 is CASSLGGRAKNIQYF. The CDR3 region has the DNA TGTGCCAGCAGTTTAGGGGGACGGGCCAAAAACATTCAGTACTTC.

The rearrangement joins TRBV13 to TRBJ2-7; D is possibly TRBD1 (6 bases). The CDR3 length is 15 residues. V lost 3 bases, J lost 4 bases, and 16 bases lay in between. Germline CDR1 PRHDT, CDR2 FYEKMQ (reference sequence). This CDR3 is CASSFGQRILYEQYF. CDR3 nucleotides: TGTGCCAGCAGCTTTGGACAGAGAATCTTATACGAGCAGTACTTC.

The chain uses TRBV7-2 and TRBJ2-7; 11 bases map to TRBD2. Germline V gene lookup returns CDR1 SGHTA and CDR2 FQGNSA. V gave up 5 bases and J gave up 2 bases; unmatched junction bases: 8. The CDR3 consists of 16 residues. The CDR3 DNA reads as TGTGCCAGCAGCCAAGATATAGCGGGAGGGACCTACGAGCAGTACTTC. Residues: CASSQDIAGGTYEQYF.

The DNA for the CDR3 is TGTGCCAGCAGCTTACTGGGAGGGGGCAATGAGCAGTTCTTC. Amino acid sequence: CASSLLGGGNEQFF. The chain recombines TRBV7-9 with TRBJ2-1; D is perhaps TRBD2 (7 bases). The CDR3 covers 14 residues. Per germline, CDR1 SEHNR and CDR2 FQNEAQ (reference sequence). Trimming cost V 2 bases and J 6 bases, with 11 bases left between them. Using reference TRBV7-9 and TRBJ2-1 for the parts outside the CDR3, the full variable domain is DTGVSQNPRHKITKRGQNVTFRCDPISEHNRLYWYRQTLGQGPEFLTYFQNEAQLEKSRLLSDRFSAERPKGSFSTLEIQRTEQGDSAMYLCASSLLGGGNEQFFGPGTRLTVL.

Turning to this clone: At the DNA level, this CDR3 is encoded by other sequences in the same sample as well. The CDR3 DNA follows: TGCAGCGTTGCAGACACTGAAGCTTTCTTT. Translation: CSVADTEAFF. V usage is TRBV29-1 and J usage is TRBJ1-1; no definite D call. The germline gives CDR1 SQVTM, CDR2 ANQGSEA. This CDR3 is built from 10 residues. Trimming removed 4 bases from V and 3 bases from J, with 3 bases in between.

The chain carries TRBV5-1 and TRBJ2-1; D possibly corresponds to TRBD2 (5 bases). The CDR3 has 14 residues. CDR1 is SGHRS, CDR2 YFSETQ, per germline. V shed 1 base and J shed 13 bases, with 18 bases lying between them. The CDR3 here is CASSLSTETTPQFF. The CDR3 nucleotides read TGCGCCAGCAGCTTGAGTACGGAGACTACCCCCCAGTTCTTC.

The DNA for the CDR3 is TGTGCCAGCAGTTTTCGGCAGGGGGGATCTGGCTACACCTTC. This codes for CASSFRQGGSGYTF. The chain has TRBV27 and TRBJ1-2; 7 bases fit TRBD1. Germline loops: CDR1 MNHEY, CDR2 SMNVEV (reference sequence). The J segment lost 7 bases and the V segment lost 3 bases, leaving 8 bases of the junction unmatched. This CDR3 comprises 14 residues.

The chain links TRBV13 to TRBJ1-1, with TRBD1 identical over 8 bases. Germline CDR1 and CDR2: PRHDT and FYEKMQ (reference sequence). The CDR3 is 13 amino acids. The ends lost 3 bases at V and 8 bases at J; junction bases unmatched: 5. This chain's CDR3 is CASSLRRGPEAFF. The CDR3, as DNA: TGTGCCAGCAGCTTGCGCAGGGGGCCCGAAGCTTTCTTT.

The chain uses TRBV7-9 and TRBJ2-7; D is uncertain. V was shortened by 4 bases and J by 3 bases, with 19 bases between the two germline ends. The CDR3 sequence is 16 residues long. From germline, CDR1 is SEHNR and CDR2 FQNEAQ (reference sequence). The CDR3 region has the DNA TGTGCCAGCAGCTCCCCTAGGAAATCCTTTCTCTACGAGCAGTACTTC. Translation: CASSSPRKSFLYEQYF.

This clone was recorded only once. This chain connects TRBV5-6 to TRBJ2-4; 8 positions match TRBD2. V dropped 4 bases and J dropped 9; count of bases not matched to a gene: 6. The germline V gene has CDR1 SGHDT and CDR2 YYEEEE. The CDR3 has 13 residues. The CDR3 sequence is CASSRDGGGIQYF. The CDR3 bases are TGTGCCAGCAGCCGGGACGGGGGGGGCATTCAGTACTTC.

The chain uses TRBV28 and TRBJ1-1; no reliable D call. V was clipped by 6 bases and J by 7 bases, with 9 bases between them. This CDR3 is 11 amino acids long. CDR1 is MDHEN, CDR2 SYDVKM, per germline. The CDR3 DNA follows: TGTGCCAGCAGCCAAGTAGATGAAGCTTTCTTT. Encoded protein: CASSQVDEAFF.

The V gene is TRBV7-9, the J gene TRBJ1-2, with TRBD1 identical over 8 bases. The germline gives CDR1 SEHNR, CDR2 FQNEAQ (reference sequence). This CDR3 has 15 amino acids. Trimming at V came to 1 base and at J to 2 bases, leaving 3 bases not matched to a gene. The CDR3 loop is CASSLGGQANYGYTF. The DNA of the CDR3 is TGTGCCAGCAGCTTAGGGGGACAGGCGAACTATGGCTACACCTTC.